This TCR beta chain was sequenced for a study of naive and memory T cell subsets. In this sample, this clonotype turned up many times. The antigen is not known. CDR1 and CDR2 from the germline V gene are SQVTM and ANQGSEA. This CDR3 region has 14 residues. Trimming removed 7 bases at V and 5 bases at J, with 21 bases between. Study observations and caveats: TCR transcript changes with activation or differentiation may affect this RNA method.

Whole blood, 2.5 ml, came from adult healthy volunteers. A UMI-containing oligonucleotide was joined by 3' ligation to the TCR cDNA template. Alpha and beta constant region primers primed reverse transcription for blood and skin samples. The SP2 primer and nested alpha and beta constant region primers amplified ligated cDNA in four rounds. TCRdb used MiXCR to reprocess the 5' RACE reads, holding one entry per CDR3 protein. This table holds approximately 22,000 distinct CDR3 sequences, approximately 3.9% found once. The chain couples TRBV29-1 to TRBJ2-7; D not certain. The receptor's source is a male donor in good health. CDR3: CSGVLMPVEDEQYF. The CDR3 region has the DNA TGCAGCGGGGTCCTTATGCCCGTCGAGGACGAGCAGTACTTC.